This is a list of T cell receptor beta chains from one sample in a study of blood T cells in healthy people across ages. TCRdb re-analysed the 5' RACE reads in MiXCR, keeping a single row per CDR3 protein. The data show fewer than 950,000 distinct CDR3 sequences, about 34% seen once. Sequencing used blood. These receptors were collected from a man between 18 and 35 years old in good health. The CDR3 runs from the conserved cysteine through the conserved F or W. The order of the fields is V gene, J gene, CDR3 protein.

V gene: TRBV15
J gene: TRBJ1-6
CDR3 protein: CATSRRAWGLSYNSPLHF

V gene: TRBV6-5
J gene: TRBJ2-1
CDR3 protein: CASSLQGSNYNEQFF

V gene: TRBV20-1
J gene: TRBJ2-1
CDR3 protein: CSVKRSSYNEQFF

V gene: TRBV7-3
J gene: TRBJ2-3
CDR3 protein: CASSPTATSTDTQYF

V gene: TRBV7-8
J gene: TRBJ1-4
CDR3 protein: CASSFQPRDRGEKLFF

V gene: TRBV7-9
J gene: TRBJ1-4
CDR3 protein: CASSLEGTGAFPEELFF

V gene: TRBV5-1
J gene: TRBJ2-3
CDR3 protein: CASSAGQGYTDTQYF

V gene: TRBV7-2
J gene: TRBJ2-2
CDR3 protein: CASSLFSGTNTGELFF

V gene: TRBV27
J gene: TRBJ1-1
CDR3 protein: CASSILGAEAFF

V gene: TRBV5-1
J gene: TRBJ1-2
CDR3 protein: CASSQDLQGLNYGYTF

V gene: TRBV27
J gene: TRBJ1-6
CDR3 protein: CASSAAPYNSPLHF

V gene: TRBV10-3
J gene: TRBJ1-1
CDR3 protein: CAISEGRLNTEAFF

V gene: TRBV7-9
J gene: TRBJ2-1
CDR3 protein: CASSLNGQGVEQFF

V gene: TRBV4-2
J gene: TRBJ2-5
CDR3 protein: CASSQERGRETQYF

V gene: TRBV20-1
J gene: TRBJ1-4
CDR3 protein: CSARDRLREKLFF

V gene: TRBV30
J gene: TRBJ1-5
CDR3 protein: CAWSRLYSNQPQHF

V gene: TRBV2
J gene: TRBJ2-7
CDR3 protein: CASSKEGTSNKYF

V gene: TRBV9
J gene: TRBJ1-2
CDR3 protein: CASGPITGYGYTF

V gene: TRBV30
J gene: TRBJ1-5
CDR3 protein: CAWSRVRNQPQHF

V gene: TRBV4-1
J gene: TRBJ2-3
CDR3 protein: CASSQEQGPSTDTQYF

V gene: TRBV29-1
J gene: TRBJ1-1
CDR3 protein: CSVGAGGFGIEAFF

V gene: TRBV29-1
J gene: TRBJ2-2
CDR3 protein: CSVEDLPSGSSGELFF

V gene: TRBV6-6
J gene: TRBJ1-1
CDR3 protein: CASSTRSGNTEAFF

V gene: TRBV13
J gene: TRBJ2-5
CDR3 protein: CASSPGGGNQETQYF

V gene: TRBV3-1
J gene: TRBJ1-5
CDR3 protein: CASSEPGQDQPQHF

V gene: TRBV7-3
J gene: TRBJ2-3
CDR3 protein: CANSLIGGSTNTQYF

V gene: TRBV9
J gene: TRBJ2-2
CDR3 protein: CASSVVRIGFGELFF

V gene: TRBV7-2
J gene: TRBJ1-2
CDR3 protein: CASSFGAGGGYTF

V gene: TRBV5-1
J gene: TRBJ1-6
CDR3 protein: CASSLANGVGNSPLHF

V gene: TRBV7-2
J gene: TRBJ2-1
CDR3 protein: CASSLAGAENEQFF

V gene: TRBV6-2/TRBV6-3
J gene: TRBJ1-1
CDR3 protein: CASRGTYRQEGLGAFF

V gene: TRBV9
J gene: TRBJ1-3
CDR3 protein: CASRPDSGNTIYF

V gene: TRBV12-3/TRBV12-4
J gene: TRBJ1-3
CDR3 protein: CASSSRGGNTIYF

V gene: TRBV4-2
J gene: TRBJ2-3
CDR3 protein: CASSQRLAGDTDTQYF

V gene: TRBV5-6
J gene: TRBJ2-1
CDR3 protein: CASSLERRSSYNEQFF

V gene: TRBV7-7
J gene: NA
CDR3 protein: CASSLGSPRETQYF

V gene: TRBV6-6
J gene: TRBJ1-2
CDR3 protein: CASSRGGGGHPYGYTF

V gene: TRBV9
J gene: TRBJ2-5
CDR3 protein: CASSVPEETQYF

V gene: TRBV7-9
J gene: TRBJ2-1
CDR3 protein: CASSLSTGGSYNEQFF

V gene: TRBV5-1
J gene: TRBJ2-5
CDR3 protein: CASSAMLQETQYF

V gene: TRBV7-2
J gene: TRBJ1-2
CDR3 protein: CASTPSNWQGGYTF

V gene: TRBV5-6
J gene: TRBJ2-1
CDR3 protein: CASSWGDSRTYNEQFF

V gene: TRBV3-1
J gene: TRBJ2-3
CDR3 protein: CASTQAGTTQYF

V gene: TRBV7-2
J gene: TRBJ2-3
CDR3 protein: CASSLEFGAQYF

V gene: TRBV28
J gene: TRBJ1-1
CDR3 protein: CASTSGQVENTEAFF

V gene: TRBV28
J gene: TRBJ1-5
CDR3 protein: CASSSILRGSRSNQPQHF

V gene: TRBV7-9
J gene: TRBJ2-2
CDR3 protein: CASSLTGGAIGELFF